This T cell receptor beta chain derives from a study of low-dose radiotherapy and immunotherapy resistance in tumors. Per germline, CDR1 MNHGY and CDR2 SAAAGT. The V gene lost 9 bases and the J gene lost 6 bases, with 27 bases spanning the gap. The CDR3 has 17 amino acids. Noted time point: after trial treatment. Sample treatment: LDRT plus nivolumab, ipilimumab, low-dose cyclophosphamide and aspirin (RACIN trial). Covering alpha and beta chains, TRAV- and TRBV-specific primers were used for the first-strand cDNA. Using a constant-region primer together with a V-primer adapter, TCRs were subjected to 15 to 20 PCR cycles of amplification. MiXCR was run by TCRdb on the reads, yielding one entry per CDR3 protein. The sample records around 80,000 distinct CDR3 sequences, around 17% being singletons.

The rearrangement joins TRBV6-8 to TRBJ2-1; D tentatively fits TRBD1 or TRBD2 (8 bases each). Source: PBMCs, taken after low-dose radiotherapy plus immunotherapy. The sequence derives from a male donor with prostate cancer. In DNA form, the CDR3 reads TGTGCCAGTCAAACAGGGGGGAGGCGGGAGGTCGCCAATGAGCAGTTCTTC. As protein: CASQTGGRREVANEQFF.